A single count supports the clone carrying this T cell receptor (beta chain). Its antigen remains unidentified. TCRdb's table, derived via immunoSEQ multiplex PCR, lists solely in-frame clones and lacks some. The sample has 8,000 to 10,000 clones; around 96% are singletons. Conventional CD4+ T cells were sorted from blood as CD25-low CD127-high cells. The data originate from a study of regulatory and conventional T cells in RAG deficiency. Whole-study findings and limits: Treg unique TCR beta sequences were 90 to 100-fold fewer in Omenn syndrome and CID/AS patients than controls.

This clonotype was sampled from a human donor with RAG deficiency presenting as severe combined immunodeficiency. The sequenced material came from CD4+ effector T cells sorted from blood.

This CDR3 reads CASSLGLGGEGYGYTF. The CDR3, as DNA: TGTGCCAGCAGCTTAGGGTTGGGCGGAGAAGGGTATGGCTACACCTTC. This sequence joins TRBV7-9 and TRBJ1-2; no clear D. Looked up from germline, CDR1 is SEHNR and CDR2 is FQNEAQ (reference sequence). Between the trimmed V and J ends, which lost 1 base and 5 bases, there was a span of 17 bases. The CDR3 has 16 amino acids.